Listed here are 8 T cell receptor beta chains from one sample, sequenced in a study of blood T cell repertoires in COVID-19. Some clones are missing from TCRdb's copy, which holds only in-frame ones; the method was immunoSEQ multiplex PCR. Among about 160,000 clones, around 90% were seen once, and the ten largest hold about 4.1%. Sequencing input: peripheral blood. These TCRs come from a woman aged 60-75 years with active or convalescent COVID-19.

The J gene is TRBJ2-1, the V gene TRBV10-1, with 10 bases aligning to TRBD1. V trimming: 5 bases; J trimming: 6 bases; junction bases outside the gene matches: 10. The CDR3 extends over 16 amino acids. In germline, CDR1 is WNHNN, CDR2 SYGVQD (reference sequence). CDR3 in amino acids: CASSTKDRGLFNEQFF. CDR3 DNA sequence: TGCGCCAGCAGTACCAAAGACAGGGGGCTATTCAATGAGCAGTTCTTC.

This chain links TRBV20-1 with TRBJ2-1; 12 bases match TRBD2. The CDR3 spans 15 residues. The trim removed 3 bases at V and 4 bases at J, leaving 4 bases unmatched. CDR1 is DFQATT, CDR2 SNEGSKA, per germline (reference sequence). Here the CDR3 reads CSASTSGGPYNEQFF. CDR3 coding DNA: TGCAGTGCTAGTACTAGCGGGGGGCCATACAATGAGCAGTTCTTC.

The V call is TRBV19, the J call TRBJ1-3; D may be TRBD1 (5 bases). This CDR3 is built from 12 residues. Germline V CDR1 and CDR2: LNHDA, SQIVND (reference sequence). Trimming removed 5 bases at V and 8 bases at J, with 10 bases between. As DNA, the CDR3 is TGTGCCAGTAGTCCCCAGGGATACACCATATATTTT. Translation gives CASSPQGYTIYF. The full variable domain, with the rest looked up from reference TRBV19 and TRBJ1-3, is DGGITQSPKYLFRKEGQNVTLSCEQNLNHDAMYWYRQDPGQGLRLIYYSQIVNDFQKGDIAEGYSVSREKKESFPLTVTSAQKNPTAFYLCASSPQGYTIYFGEGSWLTVV.

V gene TRBV7-2 combines with J gene TRBJ2-7, with a possible D match to TRBD1 (6 bases). Per germline, CDR1 SGHTA and CDR2 FQGNSA. Trimming removed 5 bases from V and 3 bases from J, with 11 bases in between. This CDR3 is built from 13 residues. The CDR3 DNA reads as TGTGCCAGCAGCGCCACAGGGTTCTACGAGCAGTACTTC. It codes for CASSATGFYEQYF.

The rearrangement links TRBV5-8 to TRBJ2-7; D possibly corresponds to TRBD1 (6 bases). Looked up from germline, CDR1 is SGHTS and CDR2 is YDEGEE. This CDR3 comprises 15 residues. The V gene lost 8 bases and the J gene lost 0 bases, with 18 bases spanning the gap. For the CDR3, the DNA is TGTGCCAGTACGCGAAAACAGGGTACCTCCTACGAGCAGTACTTC. The encoded protein is CASTRKQGTSYEQYF.

Comment on this clone: The sample contains more than one DNA sequence encoding this CDR3. The rearrangement links TRBV5-5 to TRBJ1-5; 10 bases are a match to TRBD1. CDR1 and CDR2 (germline): SGHKS, YYEKEE (reference sequence). CDR3 length: 14 residues. Trimming removed 5 bases from V and 6 bases from J; junction bases left unmatched: 5. CDR3 sequence reads: CASSFRDRGQPQHF. As DNA, the CDR3 is TGTGCCAGCAGTTTCCGGGACAGGGGTCAGCCCCAGCATTTT.

With respect to this clone: Within the sample, other DNA sequences also encode this same CDR3. Here the CDR3 DNA reads TGTGCCAGCAGTAGCCAGGGTAATCAGCCCCAGCATTTT. Protein sequence: CASSSQGNQPQHF. The chain joins TRBV6-5 to TRBJ1-5; the D gene is possibly TRBD1 (5 bases). Germline V gives CDR1 MNHEY, CDR2 SVGAGI. V was trimmed by 5 bases and J by 4 bases, leaving 9 bases between them. The CDR3 runs 13 residues.

The gene calls are TRBV19 and TRBJ1-3; D not certain. Trimming cost V 7 bases and J 2 bases, with 15 bases left between them. Germline V gene lookup returns CDR1 LNHDA and CDR2 SQIVND (reference sequence). The CDR3 contains 15 residues. The CDR3 here is CASTPYSTTGNTIYF. In DNA form, the CDR3 reads TGTGCCAGTACTCCGTATTCTACTACTGGAAACACCATATATTTT.